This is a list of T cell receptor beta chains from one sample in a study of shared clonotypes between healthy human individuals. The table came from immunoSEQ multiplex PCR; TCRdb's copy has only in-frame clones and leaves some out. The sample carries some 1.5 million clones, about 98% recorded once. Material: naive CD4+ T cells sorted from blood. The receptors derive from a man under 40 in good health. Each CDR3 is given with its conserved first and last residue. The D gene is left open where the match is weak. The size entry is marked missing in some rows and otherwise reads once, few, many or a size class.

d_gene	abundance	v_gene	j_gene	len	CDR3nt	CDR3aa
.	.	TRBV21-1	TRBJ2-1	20	TGTGCCAGCAGCAAGGTAGGGCGAGCGGGAGACCCAGTATCCTACAATGAGCAGTTCTTC	CASSKVGRAGDPVSYNEQFF
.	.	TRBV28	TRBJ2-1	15	TGTGCCAGCAGTTTTGGTGGGAGTAACTACAATGAGCAGTTCTTC	CASSFGGSNYNEQFF
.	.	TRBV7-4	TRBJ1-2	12	TGTGCCAGCAGCAAGGCGGGGGACGGCTACACCTTC	CASSKAGDGYTF
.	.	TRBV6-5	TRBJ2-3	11	TGTGCCAGCAGACAATGGGATACGCAGTATTTT	CASRQWDTQYF
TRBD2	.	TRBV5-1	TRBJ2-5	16	TGCGCCAGCAGCGCCGGGACTAGCGGGAGGGAGGAGACCCAGTACTTC	CASSAGTSGREETQYF
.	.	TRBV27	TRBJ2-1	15	TGTGCCAGCAGCCCCGGGCACCTAGCCTACAATGAGCAGTTCTTC	CASSPGHLAYNEQFF
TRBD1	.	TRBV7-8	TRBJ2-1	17	TGTGCCAGCAGCTCGATGAAGACAGGGGAATCCTACAATGAGCAGTTCTTC	CASSSMKTGESYNEQFF
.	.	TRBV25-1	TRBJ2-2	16	TGTGCCAGCAGTGAACTGGTGAGAGGGGGCACCGGGGAGCTGTTTTTT	CASSELVRGGTGELFF
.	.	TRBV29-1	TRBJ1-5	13	TGCAGCGTTGAAAGTGACGGGAATCAGCCCCAGCATTTT	CSVESDGNQPQHF
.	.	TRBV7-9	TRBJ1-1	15	TGTGCCAGCAGCTTAGGTTCGTCGGTTACAGCAGAAGCTTTCTTT	CASSLGSSVTAEAFF
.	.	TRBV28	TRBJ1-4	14	TGTGCCAGCAGCGGCCACGGGGGAAGTGAAAAACTGTTTTTT	CASSGHGGSEKLFF
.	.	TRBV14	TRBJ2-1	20	TGTGCCAGCAGCCAAAGGGGGAGGGAAAGGTTTTATGGATCCTACAATGAGCAGTTCTTC	CASSQRGRERFYGSYNEQFF
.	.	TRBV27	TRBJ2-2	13	TGTGCCAGCAGAACAGGTTATCCCGGGGAGCTGTTTTTT	CASRTGYPGELFF
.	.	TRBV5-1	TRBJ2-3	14	TGCGCCAGCAGCTTGGAAATTGTGGCAGATACGCAGTATTTT	CASSLEIVADTQYF
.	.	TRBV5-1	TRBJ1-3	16	TGCGCCAGCAGCTTGATGGCGAGTCAATCTGGAAACACCATATATTTT	CASSLMASQSGNTIYF
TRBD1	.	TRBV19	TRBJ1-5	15	TGTGCCAGTAGTATAAGGACAGGGGGCGTCCAGCCCCAGCATTTT	CASSIRTGGVQPQHF
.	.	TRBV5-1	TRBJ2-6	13	TGCGCCACCTCGGAATTTGAGGCCAACGTCCTGACTTTC	CATSEFEANVLTF
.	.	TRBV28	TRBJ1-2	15	TGTGCCAGCAGTTCCCCAGGGGAAGGGGCCTATGGCTACACCTTC	CASSSPGEGAYGYTF
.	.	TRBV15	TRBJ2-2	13	TGTGCCACCAGCAGAGTGAACACCGGGGAGCTGTTTTTT	CATSRVNTGELFF
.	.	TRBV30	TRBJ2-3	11	TGTGCCTGGAGTGTATCCCGGGCGCAGTATTTT	CAWSVSRAQYF
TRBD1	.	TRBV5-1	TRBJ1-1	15	TGCGCCAGCAGCGACTGGACAGGGAGAAAGTCTGAAGCTTTCTTT	CASSDWTGRKSEAFF
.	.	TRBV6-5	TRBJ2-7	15	TGTGCCAGCAGGAGGGGGCGGGGGTACTCCTACGAGCAGTACTTC	CASRRGRGYSYEQYF
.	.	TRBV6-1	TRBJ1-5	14	TGTGCCACCAGGGACGCCGCCTCCGAGCAGCCCCAGCATTTT	CATRDAASEQPQHF
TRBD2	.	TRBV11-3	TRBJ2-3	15	TGTGCCAGCAGCTCAGGGACTAGCGGCACAGATACGCAGTATTTT	CASSSGTSGTDTQYF
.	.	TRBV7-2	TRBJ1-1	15	TGTGCCAGCAGCTTAGTGGGGGGGCCGAGCACTGAAGCTTTCTTT	CASSLVGGPSTEAFF
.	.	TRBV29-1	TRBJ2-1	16	TGCAGCGACATAAATGGGGCTAGCGCTACCTACAATGAGCAGTTCTTC	CSDINGASATYNEQFF
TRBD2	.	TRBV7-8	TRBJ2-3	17	TGTGCCAGCAGCCAGATGGGGCTAGCGGGAAACACAGATACGCAGTATTTT	CASSQMGLAGNTDTQYF
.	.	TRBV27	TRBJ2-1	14	TGTGCCAGCAGCCTTGAGCTCTCCTACAATGAGCAGTTCTTC	CASSLELSYNEQFF
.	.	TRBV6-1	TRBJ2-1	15	TGTGCCAGCAGTGGTGGAGTAGTAGTGTACAATGAGCAGTTCTTC	CASSGGVVVYNEQFF
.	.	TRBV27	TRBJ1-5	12	TGTGCCAGCAGTTTTTTTGGCCAGCCCCAGCATTTT	CASSFFGQPQHF
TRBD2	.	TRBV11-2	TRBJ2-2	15	TGTGCCAGCAGCTCAGGACTAGCGGGATACGGGGAGCTGTTTTTT	CASSSGLAGYGELFF
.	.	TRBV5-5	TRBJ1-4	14	TGTGCCAGCAGCATGGGGGCGAATAATGAAAAACTGTTTTTT	CASSMGANNEKLFF
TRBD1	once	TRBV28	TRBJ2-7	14	TGTGCCAGCAGGCCAGGGGGACAGGGCTACGAGCAGTACTTC	CASRPGGQGYEQYF
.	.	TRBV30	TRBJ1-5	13	TGTGCCTGGAGTCCCTCGGTGGTTCAGCCCCAGCATTTT	CAWSPSVVQPQHF
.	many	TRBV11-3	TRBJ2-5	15	TGTGCCAGCAGCGCGGAGCAGGGTGCGCAAGAGACCCAGTACTTC	CASSAEQGAQETQYF
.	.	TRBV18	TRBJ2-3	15	TGTGCCAGCTCACCGGGGTTCCGGAAAACAGATACGCAGTATTTT	CASSPGFRKTDTQYF
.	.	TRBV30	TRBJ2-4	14	TGTGCCTGGAGTGTGGGGGGAGCCAAAAACATTCAGTACTTC	CAWSVGGAKNIQYF